Below are 21 T cell receptor beta chains sequenced from a single sample in a study of TIL therapy for anti-PD-1-resistant metastatic lung cancer. Stated time point: pre-treatment sample, taken before nivolumab and TIL therapy. This was the immunoSEQ v3 assay. The assay was immunoSEQ multiplex PCR, and TCRdb's table has in-frame clones only and misses some. The profile shows around 20,000 clones, 75% to 80% of them singletons. Sample: blood, taken at baseline. All receptors come from a person aged 25 to 80 with non-small cell lung cancer.

The chain joins TRBV5-6 to TRBJ2-1; tentatively, D is TRBD1 or TRBD2 (6 bases each). This CDR3 spans 15 amino acids. Trimming cost V 4 bases and J 1 base, with 12 bases left between them. In germline, CDR1 is SGHDT, CDR2 YYEEEE. The CDR3 loop reads CASSPGAGSYNEQFF. CDR3 DNA sequence: TGTGCCAGCAGCCCGGGGGCGGGGTCCTACAATGAGCAGTTCTTC.

This sequence joins TRBV11-2 and TRBJ2-3, with 8 bases aligning to TRBD2. With V trimmed by 4 bases and J by 5 bases, 8 bases remained unmatched. The CDR3 is made up of 15 amino acids. Germline V gene lookup returns CDR1 SGHAT and CDR2 FQNNGV. The CDR3 DNA sequence: TGTGCCAGCAGCTCCACTAGCGGCTGGGGAGATACGCAGTATTTT. It translates to CASSSTSGWGDTQYF.

The count of this clone is one. V and J are TRBV6-5 and TRBJ2-3; D ambiguous. Looked up from germline, CDR1 is MNHEY and CDR2 is SVGAGI. The CDR3 contains 13 residues. V was clipped by 4 bases and J by 1 base, with 6 bases between them. The chain's CDR3 is CASSWRRTDTQYF. CDR3 DNA: TGTGCCAGCAGTTGGAGACGCACAGATACGCAGTATTTT.

The gene calls are TRBV28 and TRBJ2-5; 10 bases line up with TRBD1. CDR3 length: 14 amino acids. Per germline, CDR1 MDHEN and CDR2 SYDVKM. With V trimmed by 6 bases and J by 5 bases, 6 bases remained unmatched. The DNA for the CDR3 is TGTGCCAGCAGCCGACAGGGGGCTGTGGAGACCCAGTACTTC. Protein product: CASSRQGAVETQYF. The full variable domain, rest sourced from reference TRBV28 and TRBJ2-5, is DVKVTQSSRYLVKRTGEKVFLECVQDMDHENMFWYRQDPGLGLRLIYFSYDVKMKEKGDIPEGYSVSREKKERFSLILESASTNQTSMYLCASSRQGAVETQYFGPGTRLLVL.

This clone was found once. The rearrangement links TRBV27 to TRBJ2-5; the match to TRBD2 covers 7 bases. CDR3 length: 13 residues. V dropped 4 bases and J dropped 3; count of bases not matched to a gene: 2. Germline-derived CDR1 and CDR2 are MNHEY and SMNVEV (reference sequence). The CDR3 reads CASSWGGEETQYF. The CDR3 DNA reads as TGTGCCAGCAGTTGGGGGGGGGAAGAGACCCAGTACTTC.

This chain links TRBV2 with TRBJ1-1; D unresolved. CDR3 size: 15 residues. Trimming removed 11 bases from V and 1 base from J, with 20 bases in between. Germline lookup yields CDR1 SNHLY and CDR2 FYNNEI. CDR3 loop: CASRQRETANTEAFF. The CDR3 DNA sequence: TGTGCCTCCCGCCAGAGGGAAACCGCGAACACTGAAGCTTTCTTT.

This clone was observed a handful of times. V and J are TRBV3-1 (or the pseudogene TRBV3-2) and TRBJ1-3; no firm D call. The CDR3 is 12 residues long. Germline CDR1 LGHDT, CDR2 YNNKEL (reference sequence). Trimming shortened V by 2 bases and J by 4 bases, and 3 bases separated the two germline ends. The CDR3: CASSQSGNTIYF. CDR3 sequence (DNA): TGTGCCAGCAGCCAATCAGGAAACACCATATATTTT.

This clone has just one count. The CDR3 nucleotides read TGTGCCAGCAGCAGACAGGGGGGGAACACTGAAGCTTTCTTT. Its translation is CASSRQGGNTEAFF. V is TRBV7-3 and J is TRBJ1-1; 9 positions match TRBD1. V dropped 5 bases and J dropped 1; count of bases not matched to a gene: 2. Germline CDR1 is SGHTA and CDR2 is FQGTGA. This CDR3 contains 14 residues.

The chain employs TRBV13 and TRBJ2-5; maybe TRBD2 (6 bases). Germline CDR1 reads PRHDT; CDR2 reads FYEKMQ (reference sequence). V lost 5 bases and J lost 2, with 15 bases in between. The CDR3 spans 15 residues. The CDR3: CASSPQPRGQETQYF. CDR3 sequence (DNA): TGTGCCAGCAGCCCCCAACCCCGGGGGCAAGAGACCCAGTACTTC.

V usage is TRBV7-2 and J usage is TRBJ1-2, with 8 bases lining up with TRBD1. In germline, CDR1 is SGHTA, CDR2 FQGNSA. The trim removed 5 bases at V and 2 bases at J, leaving 10 bases unmatched. The CDR3 is 16 residues long. CDR3 nucleotide sequence: TGTGCCAGCAGCCCTGGACAGGGACAAGGCAACTATGGCTACACCTTC. This codes for CASSPGQGQGNYGYTF.

A single count supports this clone. V is TRBV19 and J is TRBJ2-5; no firm D call. The CDR3 spans 15 residues. Germline CDR1 reads LNHDA; CDR2 reads SQIVND (reference sequence). V dropped 1 base and J dropped 7 bases, with 16 bases sitting between them. The CDR3 spells CASSIGRPARGTQYF. The CDR3 DNA sequence: TGTGCCAGTAGTATAGGTAGGCCTGCCAGAGGGACCCAGTACTTC. The whole variable domain, remainder taken from reference TRBV19 and TRBJ2-5, is DGGITQSPKYLFRKEGQNVTLSCEQNLNHDAMYWYRQDPGQGLRLIYYSQIVNDFQKGDIAEGYSVSREKKESFPLTVTSAQKNPTAFYLCASSIGRPARGTQYFGPGTRLLVL.

The J gene is TRBJ2-7, the V gene TRBV18, with 7 nucleotides matching TRBD2. The germline V gene encodes CDR1 KGHSH and CDR2 LQKENI. The CDR3 is 15 amino acids. Trimming took 0 bases from V and 3 from J; bases not matched to a gene: 5. CDR3 sequence reads: CASSPPGEGYYEQYF. The CDR3 coding sequence is TGTGCCAGCTCACCACCGGGGGAGGGATACTACGAGCAGTACTTC.

The V call is TRBV27, the J call TRBJ2-2; perhaps TRBD2 as D (5 bases). From germline, CDR1 is MNHEY and CDR2 SMNVEV (reference sequence). There are 16 residues in the CDR3. Trimming took off 7 bases at V and 0 bases at J, with 15 bases between the two ends. The CDR3 DNA sequence: TGTGCCAGCAAGTTATTGGGCGGGCCGAACACCGGGGAGCTGTTTTTT. The encoded protein is CASKLLGGPNTGELFF.

The sample holds one count of this clone. The chain is built from TRBV19 and TRBJ2-1; the match to TRBD2 covers 12 bases. Trimming cost V 5 bases and J 8 bases; bases outside gene matches: 7. Per the germline V gene, CDR1 is LNHDA and CDR2 is SQIVND (reference sequence). CDR3 length: 15 amino acids. CDR3 nucleotide sequence: TGTGCCAGTAGTGGGCTAGCGGGAGGGCCGGATGAGCAGTTCTTC. This gives the protein CASSGLAGGPDEQFF.

V usage is TRBV6-2 or TRBV6-3 and J usage is TRBJ2-5, with unresolved D. CDR1 and CDR2 from the germline V gene are MNHEY and SVGEGT. V lost 4 bases, J lost 1 base, and 4 bases lay in between. CDR3 length: 12 residues. The CDR3, as DNA: TGTGCCAGCAGTTGGGTCCAAGAGACCCAGTACTTC. Translating gives CASSWVQETQYF.

This sequence joins TRBV9 and TRBJ2-7; possible D gene TRBD2, 5 bases. Germline CDR1 is SGDLS and CDR2 is YYNGEE. This CDR3 is built from 13 residues. The V end was cut by 3 bases, the J end by 5 bases, with 12 bases between. The CDR3, as DNA: TGTGCCAGCAGCGGAGGAGGTAGCGACGAGCAGTACTTC. Protein sequence: CASSGGGSDEQYF.

The J gene is TRBJ2-7, the V gene TRBV15; 7 nucleotides line up with TRBD2. V trimming: 5 bases; J trimming: 4 bases; junction bases outside the gene matches: 11. This CDR3 has 15 residues. Looked up from germline, CDR1 is LNHNV and CDR2 is YYDKDF (reference sequence). CDR3 amino acids: CATSFLGEGLYEQYF. The CDR3 nucleotides are TGTGCCACCAGCTTTCTTGGGGAGGGCTTGTACGAGCAGTACTTC.

The chain uses TRBV29-1 and TRBJ1-5, with 10 bases fitting TRBD1. This CDR3 is 16 amino acids long. V lost 6 bases and J lost 5; bases outside the gene matches: 13. Germline loops: CDR1 SQVTM, CDR2 ANQGSEA. CDR3 bases: TGCAGCGTCTGGGACAGGGGCGGTATTGGGGATCAGCCCCAGCATTTT. Its translation: CSVWDRGGIGDQPQHF.

V usage is TRBV30 and J usage is TRBJ1-2; tentative D call: TRBD1 (6 bases). Germline lookup yields CDR1 GTSNPN and CDR2 SVGIG (reference sequence). There are 12 residues in the CDR3. V was shortened by 3 bases and J by 4 bases, with 9 bases between the two germline ends. DNA for the CDR3: TGTGCCTGGAGCGGACAGTCCTATGGCTACACCTTC. Translated: CAWSGQSYGYTF.

This chain connects TRBV19 to TRBJ1-3; D remains unclear. Trimming removed 6 bases at V and 3 bases at J, with 12 bases between. CDR3 length: 14 amino acids. CDR1 LNHDA and CDR2 SQIVND come from the germline V gene (reference sequence). The chain's CDR3 is CASSIKTYGNTIYF. The CDR3 bases are TGTGCCAGTAGCATCAAGACGTATGGAAACACCATATATTTT. The full variable domain, completed using reference TRBV19 and TRBJ1-3, is DGGITQSPKYLFRKEGQNVTLSCEQNLNHDAMYWYRQDPGQGLRLIYYSQIVNDFQKGDIAEGYSVSREKKESFPLTVTSAQKNPTAFYLCASSIKTYGNTIYFGEGSWLTVV.

The chain has TRBV5-6 and TRBJ2-5; D gene ambiguous. CDR3 size: 11 residues. Germline V gives CDR1 SGHDT, CDR2 YYEEEE. The ends were cut back, 2 bases at V and 5 bases at J, with 4 bases in the middle. CDR3 in amino acids: CASSFGETQYF. In DNA form, the CDR3 reads TGTGCCAGCAGCTTTGGGGAGACCCAGTACTTC.